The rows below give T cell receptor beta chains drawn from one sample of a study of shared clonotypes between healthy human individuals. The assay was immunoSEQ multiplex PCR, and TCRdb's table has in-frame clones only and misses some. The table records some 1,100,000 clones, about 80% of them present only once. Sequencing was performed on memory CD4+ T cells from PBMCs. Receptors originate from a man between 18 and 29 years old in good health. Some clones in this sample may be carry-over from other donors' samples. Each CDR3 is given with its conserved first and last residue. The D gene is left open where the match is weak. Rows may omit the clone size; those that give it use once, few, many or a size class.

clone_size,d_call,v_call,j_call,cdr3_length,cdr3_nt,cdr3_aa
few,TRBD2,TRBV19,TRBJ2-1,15,TGTGCCAGTAAGAGGAGCGGGACGTCTATCAATGAGCAGTTCTTC,CASKRSGTSINEQFF
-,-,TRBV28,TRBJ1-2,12,TGTGCCAGCAGTCTCCAGGGTACGGGCTACACCTTC,CASSLQGTGYTF
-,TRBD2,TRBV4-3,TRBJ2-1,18,TGCGCCAGCAGCCAAGTGACCCTGAGACTAGCGGAGTACAATGAGCAGTTCTTC,CASSQVTLRLAEYNEQFF
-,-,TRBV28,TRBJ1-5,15,TGTGCCAGCATGAGGACAGTATATAGCAATCAGCCCCAGCATTTT,CASMRTVYSNQPQHF
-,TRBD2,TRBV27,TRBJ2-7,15,TGTGCCAGCAGTTGGGGGACTAGCGGACCCTACGAGCAGTACTTC,CASSWGTSGPYEQYF
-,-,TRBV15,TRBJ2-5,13,TGTGCCACCAGCAGAGGCGAGGGGGGGACCCAGTACTTC,CATSRGEGGTQYF
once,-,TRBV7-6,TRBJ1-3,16,TGTGCCAGCAGCTTAACCGCCTTAGTCTCTGGAAACACCATATATTTT,CASSLTALVSGNTIYF
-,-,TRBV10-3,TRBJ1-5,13,TGTGCCATCGGTCGTGGGGGCAATCAGCCCCAGCATTTT,CAIGRGGNQPQHF
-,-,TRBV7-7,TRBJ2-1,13,TGTGCCAGCAGCTTAGGGGTCGACAATGAGCAGTTCTTC,CASSLGVDNEQFF
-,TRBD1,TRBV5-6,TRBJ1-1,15,TGTGCCAGCAGCATAACCGGGACAGGAACGATTGAAGCTTTCTTT,CASSITGTGTIEAFF
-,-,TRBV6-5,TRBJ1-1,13,TGTGCCAGCAGTCAACAGGGAAACACTGAAGCTTTCTTT,CASSQQGNTEAFF
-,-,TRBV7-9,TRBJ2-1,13,TGTGCCAGCAGCCGAACTGAGCTCAATGAGCAGTTCTTC,CASSRTELNEQFF
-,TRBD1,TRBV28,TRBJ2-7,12,TGTGCCAGCAGTCACGGGACAGGGGGTAGGTACTTC,CASSHGTGGRYF
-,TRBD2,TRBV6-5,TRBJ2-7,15,TGTGCCAGCAGTTACCGGACTAGCGGGGGCTACGAGCAGTACTTC,CASSYRTSGGYEQYF
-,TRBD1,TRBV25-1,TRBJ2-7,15,TGTGCCAGCAGTCTAGGGGGGACAGGGGGTCTCGAGCAGTACTTC,CASSLGGTGGLEQYF
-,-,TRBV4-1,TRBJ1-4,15,TGCGCCAGCAGCCACGGTGGTGGCGGGAGTGAAAAACTGTTTTTT,CASSHGGGGSEKLFF
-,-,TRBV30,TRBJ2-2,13,TGTGCCTGGAGTGTCGGAATAATCGGGGAGCTGTTTTTT,CAWSVGIIGELFF
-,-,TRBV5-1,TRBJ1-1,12,TGCGCCAGCAGGGTGGCCAACACTGAAGCTTTCTTT,CASRVANTEAFF
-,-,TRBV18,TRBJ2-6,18,TGTGCCAGCTCACCTTCCAGGGGAGTAAGCTCTGGGGCCAACGTCCTGACTTTC,CASSPSRGVSSGANVLTF
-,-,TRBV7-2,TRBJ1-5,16,TGTGCCAGCAGCTTAGCGGCCAGGGTTGGCAATCAGCCCCAGCATTTT,CASSLAARVGNQPQHF
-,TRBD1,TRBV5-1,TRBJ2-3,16,TGCGCCAGCAGCTTGGCCGGACAGGGGAGCACAGATACGCAGTATTTT,CASSLAGQGSTDTQYF
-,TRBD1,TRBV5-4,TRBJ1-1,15,TGTGCCAGCAGCTTGTCCCGGGACAGGAACACTGAAGCTTTCTTT,CASSLSRDRNTEAFF
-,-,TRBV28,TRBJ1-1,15,TGTGCCAGCAGGGGGGCAGGGGCAGGGAACACTGAAGCTTTCTTT,CASRGAGAGNTEAFF
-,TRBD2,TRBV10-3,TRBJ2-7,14,TGTGCCATCAGTGGCGTCGGGGGGGGCTACGAGCAGTACTTC,CAISGVGGGYEQYF
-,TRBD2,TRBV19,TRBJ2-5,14,TGTGCCACCCATAGCGGGAGGGCGATTGAGACCCAGTACTTC,CATHSGRAIETQYF
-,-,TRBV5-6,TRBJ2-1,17,TGTGCCAGCAGCATACTACAGGGTCACCTCGCCTACAATGAGCAGTTCTTC,CASSILQGHLAYNEQFF
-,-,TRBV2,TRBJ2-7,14,TGTGCCAGCAGTCGAGACAGGTTTGGGGGCGAGCAGTACTTC,CASSRDRFGGEQYF
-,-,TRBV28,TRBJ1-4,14,TGTGCCAGCAGTTTTTCCGACTCGAATGAAAAACTGTTTTTT,CASSFSDSNEKLFF
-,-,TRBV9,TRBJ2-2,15,TGTGCCAGCAGCGTAGACGCCCTTCGCACCGGGGAGCTGTTTTTT,CASSVDALRTGELFF
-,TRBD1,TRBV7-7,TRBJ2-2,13,TGTGCCAGCAGCAGACAGGGGACCGGGGAGCTGTTTTTT,CASSRQGTGELFF
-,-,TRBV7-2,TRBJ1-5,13,TGTGCCAGCAGCCTTACACGGGTGCAACCCCAGCATTTT,CASSLTRVQPQHF